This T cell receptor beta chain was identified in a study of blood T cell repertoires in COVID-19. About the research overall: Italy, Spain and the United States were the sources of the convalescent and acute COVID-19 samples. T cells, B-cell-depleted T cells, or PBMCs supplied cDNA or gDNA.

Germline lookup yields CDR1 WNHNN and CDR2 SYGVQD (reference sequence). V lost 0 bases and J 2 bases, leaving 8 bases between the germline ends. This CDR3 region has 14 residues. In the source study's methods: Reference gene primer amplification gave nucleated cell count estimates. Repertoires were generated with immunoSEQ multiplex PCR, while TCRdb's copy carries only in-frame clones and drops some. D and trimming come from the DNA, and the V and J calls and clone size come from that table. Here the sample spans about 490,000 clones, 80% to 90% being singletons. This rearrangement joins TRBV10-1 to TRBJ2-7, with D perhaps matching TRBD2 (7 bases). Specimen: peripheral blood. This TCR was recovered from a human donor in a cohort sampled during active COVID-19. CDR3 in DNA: TGCGCCAGCAGTGAGTCGGGGGGGCCCTACGAGCAGTACTTC. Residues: CASSESGGPYEQYF.